The present entry profiles one T cell receptor (beta chain) with its context. This clone appeared a few times. Its antigen is currently not known. No base qualities exist here, and no much larger clone lies one base off it. Enrolling through a virtual design, the prospective study's participants ranged in age from roughly 18 to 95 years and lived across roughly 23 United States geographic areas. Cohort assignment in the prospective study relied on participant-reported clinical history from a screening survey and a study questionnaire. In the prospective study, whole blood, serum and a nasopharyngeal or oropharyngeal swab were collected from each participant by mobile phlebotomists. Additional blood draws and questionnaires over an approximately two-month period could optionally be provided by prospective study participants. Blood samples from the prospective study were shipped frozen or at room temperature prior to DNA extraction.

This record comes from a study of blood T cell repertoires in COVID-19 (dated by TCRdb to the early 2020s). As for the study more broadly: Collaborator samples came from the United States, Italy and Spain and covered acute and convalescent phases of COVID-19. The material from the prospective study consisted of cDNA or gDNA derived from T cells, B-cell-depleted T cells, or PBMCs. The dataset comprised deeply sampled blood TCRbeta repertoires from subjects exposed to, actively infected with, or recovered from COVID-19. The repertoires were released in a freely available public database meant as a resource for research on the immune response to SARS-CoV-2. The samples were drawn from two sources: the first 160 participants of the ongoing ImmuneRACE study, and approximately 1,300 subjects contributed by 6 global collaborators. Nearly every sample came with metadata listing a de-identified subject ID, COVID-19 status, age in years and sex. Where available, HLA class I and class II types were obtained from metadata supplied by the sample provider rather than from assay-based typing. General conclusions and limits of the study: How much clinical and demographic metadata was included differed by source and by participant, and the metadata was provided uncurated.

The junction shows trimming of 7 bases on V and 2 bases on J, plus 15 bases between the germline ends. CDR1 and CDR2 (SNHLY, FYNNEI) derive from the germline V gene. There are 14 amino acids in the CDR3, from cysteine to phenylalanine inclusive. Only the CDR3 portion is preserved as DNA: 42 bases, with reading frame beginning at the first base. TCRbeta CDR3 regions were amplified from genomic DNA using the immunoSEQ Assay, a bias-controlled multiplex PCR. Processing in the source paper ran as follows. The number of nucleated cells in each sample was estimated from the amplification of reference gene primers within the assay. To quantify the absolute abundance of each unique TCRbeta CDR3 rearrangement, sequence reads were collapsed and filtered. Productive Simpson clonality was computed per sample as the square root of Simpson's diversity index over productive rearrangements. In TCRdb, the immuneACCESS table is reduced to in-frame sequences with V and J assigned. These tables do not hold every clone; where another copy was compared, an unresolved V gene accounts for under half, and the others remain unexplained. V and J calls and clone size are given by that table; D and trimming were obtained from the DNA. This sample has about 220,000 clones in its table, and roughly 80% of those were observed once. The ten largest clonotypes hold about 1.3% of the sample.

The chain is made from TRBV2 and TRBJ2-7; the D gene is perhaps TRBD2, on 5 matching bases. The specimen was PBMCs or T cells enriched from blood (not recorded which). This TCR was recovered from a woman in her thirties or forties with acute COVID-19. The DNA reads as follows: TGTGCCAGCACGTTTAGAGGGTCCGCCTACGAGCAGTACTTC. This gives the protein CASTFRGSAYEQYF.